One and the same sample provided the 15 T cell receptor beta chains below, sequenced in a study of HIV-infected patients and healthy controls. All unsorted peripheral T cells were captured because whole blood was used without fractionation. Alpha and beta constant-region primers primed reverse transcription of around 500 ng RNA. Each of the alpha and beta chains got its own library through chain-specific third strand synthesis with indices. TCRdb reanalysed the 5' RACE reads using MiXCR and keeps one entry per CDR3 protein. The sample lists roughly 18,000 distinct CDR3 sequences, 10% occurring once. The sample comprised blood. These receptors came from an adult in good health.

This clonotype has a count of ten or more. The chain is built from TRBV5-1 and TRBJ2-1; no firm D call. The V gene lost 3 bases and the J gene lost 2 bases, with 3 bases spanning the gap. This CDR3 is built from 12 residues. CDR1 and CDR2 from the germline V gene are SGHRS and YFSETQ. This CDR3 is CASSSTYNEQFF. CDR3 nucleotides: TGCGCCAGCAGCTCGACCTACAATGAGCAGTTCTTC.

This clonotype has a count of ten or more. V is TRBV19 and J is TRBJ1-2; no clear D gene. The ends were cut back, 0 bases at V and 2 bases at J, with 7 bases in the middle. CDR1 and CDR2 from the germline V gene are LNHDA and SQIVND (reference sequence). The CDR3 runs to 14 residues. The DNA of the CDR3 is TGTGCCAGTAGTATAGATGAGGAAAACTATGGCTACACCTTC. Translating it yields CASSIDEENYGYTF.

This clonotype was picked up a small number of times. The rearrangement joins TRBV10-3 to TRBJ2-7; TRBD2 matches at 8 bases. Germline V gene lookup returns CDR1 ENHRY and CDR2 SYGVKD. The ends lost 6 bases at V and 0 bases at J; junction bases unmatched: 4. The CDR3 totals 14 residues. Here the CDR3 DNA reads TGTGCCATCAGGGCGGGAGGCGTCTCCTACGAGCAGTACTTC. Translating it yields CAIRAGGVSYEQYF.

This clonotype was counted ten times or more. This rearrangement joins TRBV28 to TRBJ2-7, with D possibly being TRBD2 (5 bases). Germline CDR1 MDHEN, CDR2 SYDVKM. V was pared by 7 bases and J by 1 base, with 14 bases between. This CDR3 is 14 amino acids long. The CDR3 DNA reads as TGTGCCAGCACCAACCCCCGCGGGTCCTACGAGCAGTACTTC. This encodes CASTNPRGSYEQYF.

By share of the sample, this clonotype is medium-sized. V is TRBV10-3 and J is TRBJ2-1; D is ambiguous. The V end was cut by 2 bases, the J end by 2 bases, with 4 bases between. Germline assignment: CDR1 ENHRY and CDR2 SYGVKD. This CDR3 comprises 13 residues. The CDR3 region is CAISEVTYNEQFF. The CDR3 DNA reads TGTGCCATCAGTGAGGTCACCTACAATGAGCAGTTCTTC.

This clonotype was found many times. The chain couples TRBV20-1 to TRBJ2-3; TRBD2 matches at 8 bases. The CDR3 contains 15 residues. The germline CDR1 and CDR2 sequences are DFQATT and SNEGSKA (reference sequence). After removal of 6 bases from V and 3 bases from J, the junction contained 11 bases not matched to a gene. CDR3 amino acids: CSASEAGAETDTQYF. The CDR3 coding sequence is TGCAGTGCATCAGAAGCGGGAGCTGAGACAGATACGCAGTATTTT.

This clonotype was detected many times. The genes are TRBV29-1 and TRBJ1-1, with TRBD1 identical over 7 bases. This CDR3 has 13 amino acids. J was trimmed by 5 bases and V by 5 bases; bases with no gene match: 8. From germline, CDR1 is SQVTM and CDR2 ANQGSEA. The CDR3 spells CSVKTGRDTEAFF. CDR3 DNA: TGCAGCGTTAAGACAGGGAGAGATACTGAAGCTTTCTTT.

This clonotype was recorded at least ten times. The chain carries TRBV12-3 or TRBV12-4 and TRBJ2-2; 7 bases match TRBD1. The ends lost 3 bases at V and 5 bases at J; junction bases unmatched: 6. The CDR3 length is 15 residues. CDR3 sequence: CASSLVQGDTGELFF. The CDR3 bases are TGTGCCAGCAGTTTGGTCCAGGGGGATACCGGGGAGCTGTTTTTT.

In this sample, this clonotype turned up a few times. The chain has TRBV18 and TRBJ2-5; maybe TRBD1 (5 bases). CDR1 and CDR2 (germline): KGHSH, LQKENI. CDR3 length: 17 residues. V dropped 4 bases and J dropped 3 bases, with 21 bases sitting between them. The CDR3 spells CASSRTGGAPAEETQYF. DNA for the CDR3: TGTGCCAGCTCACGAACCGGTGGGGCGCCGGCCGAAGAGACCCAGTACTTC.

The chain couples TRBV7-2 to TRBJ2-3; 8 nucleotides align to TRBD1. This CDR3 contains 15 residues. Losses at the gene ends were 1 base for V and 8 bases for J; bases not matched to a gene: 8. CDR1 and CDR2 (germline): SGHTA, FQGNSA. The CDR3 loop is CASSLGVRGQGTQYF. CDR3 coding DNA: TGTGCCAGCAGCTTAGGTGTCAGGGGGCAAGGTACGCAGTATTTT.

This rearrangement joins TRBV2 to TRBJ2-7; the match to TRBD2 covers 8 bases. Germline V lookup: CDR1 SNHLY, CDR2 FYNNEI. J lost 4 bases, V lost 7 bases, and 12 bases had no gene match. CDR3 length: 15 residues. The CDR3 region has the DNA TGTGCCAGCACCAGTTCGAGCGGGAGTCGGTACGAGCAGTACTTC. This translates into CASTSSSGSRYEQYF. Supplemented by reference TRBV2 and TRBJ2-7, the full variable domain reads EPEVTQTPSHQVTQMGQEVILRCVPISNHLYFYWYRQILGQKVEFLVSFYNNEISEKSEIFDDQFSVERPDGSNFTLKIRSTKLEDSAMYFCASTSSSGSRYEQYFGPGTRLTVT.

This clonotype has at least ten counts. The V gene is TRBV7-9, the J gene TRBJ2-1; TRBD2 agrees at 9 bases. CDR1 is SEHNR, CDR2 FQNEAQ, per germline (reference sequence). CDR3 length: 16 amino acids. V lost 8 bases and J lost 10; bases outside the gene matches: 18. The DNA of the CDR3 is TGTGCCAGCGCCACCCTGATAGCGGGAGAAGGGGGAGAGCAGTTCTTC. Its protein product is CASATLIAGEGGEQFF. Full variable domain (rest looked up from reference TRBV7-9 and TRBJ2-1): DTGVSQNPRHKITKRGQNVTFRCDPISEHNRLYWYRQTLGQGPEFLTYFQNEAQLEKSRLLSDRFSAERPKGSFSTLEIQRTEQGDSAMYLCASATLIAGEGGEQFFGPGTRLTVL.

This clonotype was seen at least ten times. This chain connects TRBV6-5 to TRBJ1-1; 7 bases are a match to TRBD1. Germline V gene sequence: CDR1 MNHEY, CDR2 SVGAGI. This CDR3 region has 14 residues. Trimming at V came to 4 bases and at J to 1 base, leaving 3 bases not matched to a gene. Here the CDR3 reads CASSLTGTNTEAFF. Here the CDR3 DNA reads TGTGCCAGCAGTTTGACAGGGACGAACACTGAAGCTTTCTTT.

By share, this clonotype counts as medium-sized. The chain uses TRBV27 and TRBJ1-5; 7 bases agree with TRBD1. Germline V gene data show CDR1 as MNHEY and CDR2 as SMNVEV (reference sequence). This CDR3 spans 15 amino acids. V lost 2 bases to trimming and J lost 4 bases; unmatched junction nucleotides: 5. The CDR3 protein is CASSLRQGRNQPQHF. The CDR3 region has the DNA TGTGCCAGCAGTTTACGACAGGGTAGAAATCAGCCCCAGCATTTT.

There are many counts of this clonotype. The rearrangement uses TRBV6-5 and TRBJ2-5, with D perhaps being TRBD1 or TRBD2 (5 bases each). The germline V gene has CDR1 MNHEY and CDR2 SVGAGI. Trimming took off 6 bases at V and 4 bases at J, with 18 bases between the two ends. The CDR3 runs 15 residues. CDR3 coding DNA: TGTGCCAGCAGAAGAGGGGCCCTCGGACGAGAGACCCAGTACTTC. It codes for CASRRGALGRETQYF.